The 27 T cell receptor beta chains reported below all come from one sample, sequenced in a study of T cells in Graves' hyperthyroidism and ophthalmopathy (dated by TCRdb to between 2017 and 2020). The method behind the library was multiplex PCR. Sequencing instrument: Illumina HiSeq 2000. The TCR beta CDR3 regions were amplified from RNA transcripts. A first-round RT-PCR of the TCR CDR3 used the HTBI primer set with the Qiagen OneStep RT-PCR kit. TCRdb's own reprocessing of the public reads used fastp at Q25 and MiXCR and kept productive beta chains. Each entry merges the rows of one CDR3 protein and shows their most common DNA and genes. Recorded for this sample are approximately 720,000 distinct CDR3 sequences; approximately 18% of them occurred a single time. Over 15% of the sample rests with the top ten. What was sequenced was blood. All receptors come from a woman in her fifties or sixties with Graves' hyperthyroidism that later progressed to Graves' ophthalmopathy.

The rearrangement uses TRBV28 and TRBJ2-5; D is possibly TRBD1 or TRBD2 (5 bases each). In germline, CDR1 is MDHEN, CDR2 SYDVKM. V was pared by 4 bases and J by 7 bases, with 19 bases between. The CDR3 is made up of 15 amino acids. The CDR3: CASSSPGQDAGTQYF. The DNA for the CDR3 is TGTGCCAGCAGTTCACCGGGGCAGGATGCGGGGACCCAGTACTTC.

This clonotype occurred many times. The rearrangement joins TRBV6-2 or TRBV6-3 to TRBJ1-1; D perhaps matches TRBD1 (6 bases). The CDR3 is 15 residues long. Germline V gives CDR1 MNHEY, CDR2 SVGEGT. Trimming took off 1 base at V and 4 bases at J, with 13 bases between the two ends. The CDR3 DNA follows: TGTGCCAGCAGTTACTTTTCCGGGGGGCTCACTGAAGCTTTCTTT. This gives the protein CASSYFSGGLTEAFF.

This clonotype was counted many times. The V and J genes are TRBV2 and TRBJ1-1, with D uncertain. This CDR3 region has 14 residues. The V and J ends lost 6 bases and 1 base respectively, with 12 bases between them. Germline values: CDR1 SNHLY, CDR2 FYNNEI. CDR3 sequence (DNA): TGTGCCAGCAGAGCGCGACCCCAGAACACTGAAGCTTTCTTT. Amino acids: CASRARPQNTEAFF.

This clonotype has more than one count but fewer than ten. The chain recombines TRBV11-3 with TRBJ2-2; the match to TRBD1 covers 7 bases. Germline V lookup: CDR1 SGHNT, CDR2 YENEEA. Trimming cost V 5 bases and J 6 bases; bases outside gene matches: 9. The CDR3 contains 15 residues. The CDR3 spells CASSIGTAYSGELFF. CDR3 in DNA: TGTGCCAGCAGCATCGGGACAGCCTACTCCGGGGAGCTGTTTTTT.

This clonotype has ten or more counts. The chain carries TRBV20-1 and TRBJ1-5, with 9 bases identical to TRBD1. The CDR3 is 15 amino acids. CDR1 is DFQATT and CDR2 is SNEGSKA in the germline V gene (reference sequence). V lost 2 bases and J lost 9; bases outside the gene matches: 11. The CDR3 loop reads CSARRGQGDWLPQHF. The CDR3, as DNA: TGCAGTGCTAGAAGGGGACAGGGCGACTGGCTGCCCCAGCATTTT.

This clonotype was counted a few times. The chain recombines TRBV6-1 with TRBJ2-1; 8 bases line up with TRBD2. J lost 4 bases, V lost 2 bases, and 4 bases had no gene match. CDR1 and CDR2 from the germline V gene are MNHNS and SASEGT. The CDR3 has 15 residues. Here the CDR3 DNA reads TGTGCCAGCAGTGAACAGCGGGGGCGTTACAATGAGCAGTTCTTC. This codes for CASSEQRGRYNEQFF.

This clonotype showed up many times. V usage is TRBV3-1 and J usage is TRBJ2-5; 9 positions agree with TRBD2. This CDR3 comprises 16 residues. The trim removed 1 base at V and 5 bases at J, leaving 8 bases unmatched. Germline V gene lookup returns CDR1 LGHDT and CDR2 YNNKEL (reference sequence). CDR3 nucleotides: TGTGCCAGCAGCCAAGGCTTGGCGGGGGGGCGGGAGACCCAGTACTTC. This sequence encodes CASSQGLAGGRETQYF.

This clonotype has a handful of counts. The rearrangement joins TRBV30 to TRBJ2-2, with D possibly being TRBD1 (6 bases). CDR1 and CDR2 from the germline V gene are GTSNPN and SVGIG (reference sequence). Between the trimmed V and J ends, which lost 3 bases and 6 bases, there was a span of 17 bases. This CDR3 is built from 15 residues. The CDR3 is CAWSLTGTISGELFF. The CDR3 coding sequence is TGTGCCTGGAGCTTAACAGGGACAATCTCCGGGGAGCTGTTTTTT.

This sequence joins TRBV14 and TRBJ2-6, with D maybe TRBD2 (7 bases). The germline gives CDR1 SGHDN, CDR2 FVKESK. V gave up 1 base and J gave up 3 bases, with 16 bases separating them. The CDR3 runs to 18 residues. The CDR3 DNA follows: TGTGCCAGCAGCCAAGGCCCAAGGGGGGGCTGTGGGGCCAACGTCCTGACTTTC. Encoded protein: CASSQGPRGGCGANVLTF.

This clonotype was seen many times. This rearrangement joins TRBV7-8 to TRBJ2-3, with 9 bases lining up with TRBD1. The germline V gene encodes CDR1 SGHVS and CDR2 FQNEAQ. The CDR3 is 17 residues long. V shed 4 bases, J shed 4 bases, and the junction held 12 bases outside the gene matches. The CDR3 reads CASSSPTGGVRADTQYF. The CDR3 region has the DNA TGTGCCAGCAGCTCGCCGACAGGGGGAGTTCGTGCAGATACGCAGTATTTT.

The J gene is TRBJ1-5, the V gene TRBV7-8; a possible D gene is TRBD1 (6 bases). CDR1 and CDR2 from the germline V gene are SGHVS and FQNEAQ. This CDR3 contains 15 residues. V was clipped by 0 bases and J by 5 bases, with 11 bases between them. The CDR3 region has the DNA TGTGCCAGCAGCTTAGCCCCCGGGGGGCATCAGCCCCAGCATTTT. This gives the protein CASSLAPGGHQPQHF. The variable domain in full, completed from reference TRBV7-8 and TRBJ1-5, reads GAGVSQSPRYKVAKRGQDVALRCDPISGHVSLFWYQQALGQGPEFLTYFQNEAQLDKSGLPSDRFFAERPEGSVSTLKIQRTQQEDSAVYLCASSLAPGGHQPQHFGDGTRLSIL.

In its sample, this clonotype was seen a few times. The J gene is TRBJ1-2, the V gene TRBV6-1; a weak D match, TRBD1 (5 bases). Germline values: CDR1 MNHNS, CDR2 SASEGT. The CDR3 contains 15 residues. Trimming removed 6 bases at V and 3 bases at J, with 17 bases between. CDR3 nucleotides: TGTGCCAGCAGCACGCGCGAAGGGGTTGACTATGGCTACACCTTC. Protein: CASSTREGVDYGYTF.

This clonotype has a handful of counts. CDR3 DNA sequence: TGTGCCAGCGCTAGTGGGCAGTTGAACACTGAAGCTTTCTTT. Translated: CASASGQLNTEAFF. The gene calls are TRBV19 and TRBJ1-1, with D unresolved. Germline V gene data show CDR1 as LNHDA and CDR2 as SQIVND (reference sequence). This CDR3 has 14 residues. Trimming pared 9 bases from V and 0 bases from J, leaving 14 bases between.

The CDR3 nucleotides read TGTGCCAGTAGTCAAAGCCGGGGTGAAAAACTGTTTTTT. Translation gives CASSQSRGEKLFF. V gene TRBV19 combines with J gene TRBJ1-4, with D hard to call. V was trimmed by 5 bases and J by 7 bases, leaving 11 bases between them. Germline lookup yields CDR1 LNHDA and CDR2 SQIVND (reference sequence). This CDR3 contains 13 residues. Combining the CDR3 with reference TRBV19 and TRBJ1-4 gives the whole variable domain DGGITQSPKYLFRKEGQNVTLSCEQNLNHDAMYWYRQDPGQGLRLIYYSQIVNDFQKGDIAEGYSVSREKKESFPLTVTSAQKNPTAFYLCASSQSRGEKLFFGSGTQLSVL.

There are many counts of this clonotype. V is TRBV30 and J is TRBJ1-5; D is unclear. The length of the CDR3 is 13 residues. Trimming pared 0 bases from V and 4 bases from J, leaving 7 bases between. Germline V gene lookup returns CDR1 GTSNPN and CDR2 SVGIG (reference sequence). The DNA of the CDR3 is TGTGCCTGGAGTGTATTAGGGAATCAGCCCCAGCATTTT. Protein sequence: CAWSVLGNQPQHF. Supplemented by reference TRBV30 and TRBJ1-5, the full variable domain reads SQTIHQWPATLVQPVGSPLSLECTVEGTSNPNLYWYRQAAGRGLQLLFYSVGIGQISSEVPQNLSASRPQDRQFILSSKKLLLSDSGFYLCAWSVLGNQPQHFGDGTRLSIL.

V usage is TRBV6-5 and J usage is TRBJ1-2, with D uncertain. Trimming cost V 2 bases and J 0 bases, with 10 bases left between them. The CDR3 contains 15 residues. CDR1 and CDR2 (germline): MNHEY, SVGAGI. CDR3 DNA sequence: TGTGCCAGCAGTTACAACGAGGCCCCTAACTATGGCTACACCTTC. The encoded protein is CASSYNEAPNYGYTF.

The V gene is TRBV6-1, the J gene TRBJ1-2, with a possible D match to TRBD1 (5 bases). CDR3 length: 14 amino acids. V lost 4 bases to trimming and J lost 2 bases, with 11 bases between them. The germline V gene encodes CDR1 MNHNS and CDR2 SASEGT. The CDR3 sequence is CASSVRDPNYGYTF. The CDR3 coding sequence is TGTGCCAGCAGTGTACGGGACCCAAACTATGGCTACACCTTC.

The rearrangement joins TRBV3-1 to TRBJ2-5; D is ambiguous. Germline CDR1 is LGHDT and CDR2 is YNNKEL (reference sequence). The CDR3 is made up of 12 amino acids. V was trimmed by 1 base and J by 7 bases, leaving 7 bases between them. The CDR3 here is CASSQGVGTQYF. The CDR3 coding sequence is TGTGCCAGCAGCCAAGGAGTCGGGACCCAGTACTTC.

The table lists this clonotype with many counts. The gene calls are TRBV7-3 and TRBJ2-4; D uncertain. CDR1 is SGHTA, CDR2 FQGTGA, per germline. V lost 3 bases, J lost 9 bases, and 24 bases lay in between. CDR3 length equals 17 residues. The CDR3 reads CASSFVERVWTNGIQYF. CDR3 sequence (DNA): TGTGCCAGCAGCTTCGTCGAAAGGGTTTGGACGAATGGCATTCAGTACTTC.

As regards this clonotype: The CDR3 does not end in the conserved phenylalanine or tryptophan, so this is likely a read error. This chain links TRBV20-1 with TRBJ2-3; the D gene is possibly TRBD2 (6 bases). Germline assignment: CDR1 DFQATT and CDR2 SNEGSKA (reference sequence). CDR3 length equals 15 residues. V dropped 1 base and J dropped 2 bases, with 13 bases sitting between them. The CDR3 nucleotides read TGCAGTGCTAGAGTCGCGGGGACTTCCACAGATACGCAGTATCTT. The encoded protein is CSARVAGTSTDTQYL.

This clonotype was counted many times. The rearrangement links TRBV3-1 to TRBJ1-2; TRBD1 matches at 7 bases. V lost 3 bases to trimming and J lost 2 bases; unmatched junction nucleotides: 6. CDR3 length: 15 residues. From germline, CDR1 is LGHDT and CDR2 YNNKEL (reference sequence). DNA of the CDR3: TGTGCCAGCAGCCACCCCCTAGGGGGCAACTATGGCTACACCTTC. Translation: CASSHPLGGNYGYTF.

This clonotype was seen a single time. The chain links TRBV20-1 to TRBJ2-2, with D tentatively TRBD1 or TRBD2 (5 bases each). Per the germline V gene, CDR1 is DFQATT and CDR2 is SNEGSKA (reference sequence). The V gene lost 6 bases and the J gene lost 0 bases, with 14 bases spanning the gap. The CDR3 covers 15 residues. The CDR3, as DNA: TGCAGTGCCCATTGGGGGAGAGCGAACACCGGGGAGCTGTTTTTT. Its translation: CSAHWGRANTGELFF.

This clonotype was picked up a small number of times. This chain joins TRBV7-6 and TRBJ2-1; 11 nucleotides align to TRBD2. Per germline, CDR1 SGHVS and CDR2 FNYEAQ. The V segment lost 4 bases and the J segment 5 bases; nucleotides outside the gene matches: 4. The CDR3 contains 15 residues. The chain's CDR3 is CASSSGLAVNNEQFF. DNA of the CDR3: TGTGCCAGCAGCTCGGGACTAGCGGTTAACAATGAGCAGTTCTTC.

About this clonotype itself: A much bigger clone sits one base away, suggesting this may be a read error. The V gene is TRBV11-3, the J gene TRBJ2-5; TRBD2 matches at 11 bases. The CDR3 contains 16 residues. Germline CDR1 reads SGHNT; CDR2 reads YENEEA. V dropped 1 base and J dropped 3; count of bases not matched to a gene: 4. CDR3 DNA: TGTGCCAGCAGCTTAGGTACTAGCGGGAGTGAAGAGACCCAGTACTTC. Its translation: CASSLGTSGSEETQYF.

In its sample, this clonotype was seen a few times. The chain combines TRBV29-1 with TRBJ2-7; 9 bases are shared with TRBD1. In germline, CDR1 is SQVTM, CDR2 ANQGSEA. CDR3 length equals 15 residues. V shed 7 bases and J 3 bases; nucleotides not matched to a gene: 13. CDR3 bases: TGCAGCGCCGCCCCCGTGGGACAGGGAGGCTACGAGCAGTACTTC. Protein sequence: CSAAPVGQGGYEQYF.

This clonotype was seen ten or more times. This chain uses TRBV13 with TRBJ1-1, with TRBD1 matching over 9 bases. The CDR3 totals 13 residues. V lost 5 bases, J lost 10 bases, and 8 bases stayed unmatched. From germline, CDR1 is PRHDT and CDR2 FYEKMQ (reference sequence). CDR3 DNA: TGTGCCAGCAGCCCTCCGGGACAGGGTCGAGCTTTCTTT. Translation: CASSPPGQGRAFF. The variable domain in full, completed from reference TRBV13 and TRBJ1-1, reads AAGVIQSPRHLIKEKRETATLKCYPIPRHDTVYWYQQGPGQDPQFLISFYEKMQSDKGSIPDRFSAQQFSDYHSELNMSSLELGDSALYFCASSPPGQGRAFFGQGTRLTVV.

This clonotype was detected only a few times. This chain links TRBV6-2 or TRBV6-3 with TRBJ2-1; 8 bases line up with TRBD2. CDR3 length: 15 amino acids. The J segment lost 4 bases and the V segment lost 10 bases, leaving 12 bases of the junction unmatched. Germline CDR1 MNHEY, CDR2 SVGEGT. The CDR3 region has the DNA TGTGCCACCTCCCCTTTCGGCGGGGGGTACAATGAGCAGTTCTTC. Its protein product is CATSPFGGGYNEQFF.